The sample holds a few counts of the clone carrying this TCR beta chain. As yet, its antigen is unknown. The source of the sample is a study of human T cells and chemical hapten exposure. The time point was: patch test 3, about 24 weeks after DPC sensitization. Treatment described: therapeutic diphenylcyclopropenone sensitization with weekly scalp DPC. Each CDR3 protein gets one entry after TCRdb re-called the RACE reads with MiXCR. The sample has 85,000 to 100,000 distinct CDR3 sequences, 25% to 35% seen once. General study results and limits: Following DPC sensitization, TCRs present above 1 in 1000 frequency showed no change.

Losses at the gene ends were 1 base for V and 4 bases for J; bases not matched to a gene: 11. The CDR3 totals 19 residues. V gene TRBV12-3 or TRBV12-4 combines with J gene TRBJ2-4, with 12 bases aligning to TRBD2. The starting material was whole blood, obtained in connection with sensitization to the hapten diphenylcyclopropenone (DPC). The clonotype was recovered from a man in his forties with alopecia areata. Some clones in this sample may be carry-over from other donors' samples. The CDR3 here is CASSLGILSGTSGKNIQYF. In DNA, the CDR3 is TGTGCCAGCAGTTTAGGAATATTGTCAGGGACTAGCGGGAAAAACATTCAGTACTTC.